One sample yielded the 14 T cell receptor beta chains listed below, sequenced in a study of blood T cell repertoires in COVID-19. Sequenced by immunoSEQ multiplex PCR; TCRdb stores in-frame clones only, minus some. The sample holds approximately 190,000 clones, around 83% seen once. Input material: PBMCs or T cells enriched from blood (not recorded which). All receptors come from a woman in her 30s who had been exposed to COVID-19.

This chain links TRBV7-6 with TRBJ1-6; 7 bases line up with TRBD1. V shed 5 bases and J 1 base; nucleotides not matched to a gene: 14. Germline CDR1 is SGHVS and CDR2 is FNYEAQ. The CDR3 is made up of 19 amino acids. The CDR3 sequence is CASSRSPREGASYNSPLHF. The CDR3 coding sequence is TGTGCCAGCAGCCGGAGTCCGCGTGAGGGGGCTTCCTATAATTCACCCCTCCACTTT.

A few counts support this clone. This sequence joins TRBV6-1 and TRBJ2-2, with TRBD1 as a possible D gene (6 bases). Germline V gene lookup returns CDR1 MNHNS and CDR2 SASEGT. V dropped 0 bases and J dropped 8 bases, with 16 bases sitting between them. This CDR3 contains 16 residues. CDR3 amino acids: CASSEAGTILIGELFF. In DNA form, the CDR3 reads TGTGCCAGCAGTGAAGCGGGGACAATACTCATTGGGGAGCTGTTTTTT.

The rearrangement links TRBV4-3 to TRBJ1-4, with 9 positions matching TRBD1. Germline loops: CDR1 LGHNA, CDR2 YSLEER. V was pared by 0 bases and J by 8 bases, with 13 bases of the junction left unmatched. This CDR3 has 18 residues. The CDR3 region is CASSQEIVRGQGGEKLFF. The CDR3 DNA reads TGCGCCAGCAGCCAAGAAATAGTGCGGGGACAGGGCGGCGAAAAACTGTTTTTT.

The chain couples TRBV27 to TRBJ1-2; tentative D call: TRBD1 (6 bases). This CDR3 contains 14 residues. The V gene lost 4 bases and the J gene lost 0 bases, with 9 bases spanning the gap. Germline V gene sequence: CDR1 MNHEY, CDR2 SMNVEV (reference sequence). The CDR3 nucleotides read TGTGCCAGCAGTTACAGGGCAACTAACTATGGCTACACCTTC. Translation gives CASSYRATNYGYTF.

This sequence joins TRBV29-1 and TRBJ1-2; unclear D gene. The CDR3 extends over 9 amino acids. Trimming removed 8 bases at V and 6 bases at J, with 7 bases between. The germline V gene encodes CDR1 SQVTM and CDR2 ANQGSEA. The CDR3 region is CSLADGYTF. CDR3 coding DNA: TGCAGCCTGGCAGATGGCTACACCTTC. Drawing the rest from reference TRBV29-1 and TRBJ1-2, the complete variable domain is SAVISQKPSRDICQRGTSLTIQCQVDSQVTMMFWYRQQPGQSLTLIATANQGSEATYESGFVIDKFPISRPNLTFSTLTVSNMSPEDSSIYLCSLADGYTFGSGTRLTVV.

The CDR3 protein is CATNPRASGYTF. DNA for the CDR3: TGTGCCACAAACCCCAGGGCGAGTGGCTACACCTTC. This rearrangement joins TRBV24-1 to TRBJ1-2, with a tentative D call TRBD1 (5 bases). Germline V gene lookup returns CDR1 KGHDR and CDR2 SFDVKD. Trimming shortened V by 10 bases and J by 7 bases, and 15 bases separated the two germline ends. The CDR3 contains 12 residues.

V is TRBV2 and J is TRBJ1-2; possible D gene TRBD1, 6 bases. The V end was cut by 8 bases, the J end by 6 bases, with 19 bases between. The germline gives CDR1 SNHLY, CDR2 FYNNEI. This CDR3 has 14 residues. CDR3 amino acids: CASGERGFSDGYTF. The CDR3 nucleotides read TGTGCCAGCGGAGAGAGGGGGTTCTCTGATGGCTACACCTTC. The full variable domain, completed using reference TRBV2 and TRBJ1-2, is EPEVTQTPSHQVTQMGQEVILRCVPISNHLYFYWYRQILGQKVEFLVSFYNNEISEKSEIFDDQFSVERPDGSNFTLKIRSTKLEDSAMYFCASGERGFSDGYTFGSGTRLTVV.

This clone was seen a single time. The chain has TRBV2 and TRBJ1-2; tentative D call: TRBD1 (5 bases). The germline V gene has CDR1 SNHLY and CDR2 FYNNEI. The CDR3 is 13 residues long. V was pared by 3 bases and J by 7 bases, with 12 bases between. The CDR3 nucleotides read TGTGCCAGCAGTGATGTACAGGTTACTGGCTACACCTTC. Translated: CASSDVQVTGYTF.

This CDR3 reads CASSFGGALAEQYF. CDR3 nucleotide sequence: TGTGCCAGCAGCTTCGGGGGGGCCTTGGCCGAGCAGTACTTC. V is TRBV11-2 and J is TRBJ2-7; 8 nucleotides line up with TRBD2. V was clipped by 3 bases and J by 6 bases; unmatched bases: 7. The CDR3 runs 14 residues. Germline V gene lookup returns CDR1 SGHAT and CDR2 FQNNGV.

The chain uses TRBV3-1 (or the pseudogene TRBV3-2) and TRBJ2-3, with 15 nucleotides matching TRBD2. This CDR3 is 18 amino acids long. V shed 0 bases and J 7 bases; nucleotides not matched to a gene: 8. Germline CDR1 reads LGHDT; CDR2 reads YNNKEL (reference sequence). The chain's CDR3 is CASSQDRTSGGAVNTQYF. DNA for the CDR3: TGTGCCAGCAGCCAAGACAGGACTAGCGGGGGGGCGGTAAATACGCAGTATTTT.

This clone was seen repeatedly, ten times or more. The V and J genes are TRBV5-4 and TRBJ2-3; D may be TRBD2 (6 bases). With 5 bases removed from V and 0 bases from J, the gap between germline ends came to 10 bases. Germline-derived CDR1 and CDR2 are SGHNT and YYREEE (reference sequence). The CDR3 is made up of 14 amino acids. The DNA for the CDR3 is TGTGCCAGCAGGGACGGGGGAAGCACAGATACGCAGTATTTT. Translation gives CASRDGGSTDTQYF.

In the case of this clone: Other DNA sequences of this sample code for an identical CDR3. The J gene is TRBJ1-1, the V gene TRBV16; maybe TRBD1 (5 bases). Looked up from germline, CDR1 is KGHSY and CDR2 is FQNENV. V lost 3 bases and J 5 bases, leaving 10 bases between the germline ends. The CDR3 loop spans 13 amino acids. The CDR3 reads CASSQGGGTEAFF. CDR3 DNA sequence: TGTGCCAGCAGCCAGGGTGGGGGGACTGAAGCTTTCTTT.

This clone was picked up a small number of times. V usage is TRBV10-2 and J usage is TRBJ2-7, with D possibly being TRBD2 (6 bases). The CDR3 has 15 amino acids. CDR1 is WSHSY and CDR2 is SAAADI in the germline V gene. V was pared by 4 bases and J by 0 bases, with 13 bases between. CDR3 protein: CASSGGTDYSYEQYF. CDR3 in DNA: TGCGCCAGCAGTGGCGGGACGGATTACTCCTACGAGCAGTACTTC.

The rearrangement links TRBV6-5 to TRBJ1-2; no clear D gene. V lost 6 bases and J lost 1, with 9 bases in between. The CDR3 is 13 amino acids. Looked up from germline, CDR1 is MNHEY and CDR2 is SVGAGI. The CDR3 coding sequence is TGTGCCAGCAGGGCCGGGGTTAACTATGGCTACACCTTC. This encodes CASRAGVNYGYTF.